This T cell receptor beta chain was captured by sequencing in a study of T cells in Graves' hyperthyroidism and ophthalmopathy. The CDR3 totals 15 residues. The germline V and J ends were trimmed by 2 bases and 0 bases, with 5 bases remaining between them. Germline CDR1 is MNHNS and CDR2 is SASEGT. Overall study findings and caveats: Most clonotypes expanded in thyroid above 0.001 were likewise present in blood.

There are many counts of this clonotype. No antigen is known for it. There were TCR beta CDR3 regions amplified from RNA transcripts. TCR CDR3 underwent first-round RT-PCR with the HTBI primer set. Each CDR3 protein is one row after TCRdb ran MiXCR on the multiplex PCR reads. The top ten hold 26% of the sample, which has some 550,000 distinct CDR3 sequences, roughly 20% seen once. Clinical symptoms, serum thyroxine and TRAb, thyroid ultrasound and orbital computed tomography were used for the diagnoses. The authors obtained PBMCs from more than 8 ml of fresh peripheral blood. This TCR came from a man younger than 30 with Graves' hyperthyroidism. The sample consisted of blood. V gene TRBV6-1 combines with J gene TRBJ2-6; no reliable D call. This CDR3 is CASSERSSGANVLTF. CDR3 bases: TGTGCCAGCAGTGAAAGGAGCTCTGGGGCCAACGTCCTGACTTTC.